This TCR beta chain was captured in a study of blood T cell repertoires in COVID-19. This clone was seen only once. The germline gives CDR1 MNHEY, CDR2 SVGEGT. The CDR3 spans 19 residues. The junction had 17 bases not matched to a gene; V was cut back by 4 bases and J by 4 bases. Assay used: immunoSEQ multiplex PCR; TCRdb lists only in-frame clones, some missing. The table has around 370,000 clones, around 87% seen once. What was sequenced was peripheral blood. The clonotype was recovered from a woman aged 50 to 65 with COVID-19, enrolled during active disease. This chain uses TRBV6-2 or TRBV6-3 with TRBJ2-7, with TRBD2 matching 12 bases. The CDR3, as DNA: TGTGCCAGCAGTTCTGGACTAGCGGGATGGGCTTTTACCTCATACGAGCAGTACTTC. Its translation: CASSSGLAGWAFTSYEQYF.